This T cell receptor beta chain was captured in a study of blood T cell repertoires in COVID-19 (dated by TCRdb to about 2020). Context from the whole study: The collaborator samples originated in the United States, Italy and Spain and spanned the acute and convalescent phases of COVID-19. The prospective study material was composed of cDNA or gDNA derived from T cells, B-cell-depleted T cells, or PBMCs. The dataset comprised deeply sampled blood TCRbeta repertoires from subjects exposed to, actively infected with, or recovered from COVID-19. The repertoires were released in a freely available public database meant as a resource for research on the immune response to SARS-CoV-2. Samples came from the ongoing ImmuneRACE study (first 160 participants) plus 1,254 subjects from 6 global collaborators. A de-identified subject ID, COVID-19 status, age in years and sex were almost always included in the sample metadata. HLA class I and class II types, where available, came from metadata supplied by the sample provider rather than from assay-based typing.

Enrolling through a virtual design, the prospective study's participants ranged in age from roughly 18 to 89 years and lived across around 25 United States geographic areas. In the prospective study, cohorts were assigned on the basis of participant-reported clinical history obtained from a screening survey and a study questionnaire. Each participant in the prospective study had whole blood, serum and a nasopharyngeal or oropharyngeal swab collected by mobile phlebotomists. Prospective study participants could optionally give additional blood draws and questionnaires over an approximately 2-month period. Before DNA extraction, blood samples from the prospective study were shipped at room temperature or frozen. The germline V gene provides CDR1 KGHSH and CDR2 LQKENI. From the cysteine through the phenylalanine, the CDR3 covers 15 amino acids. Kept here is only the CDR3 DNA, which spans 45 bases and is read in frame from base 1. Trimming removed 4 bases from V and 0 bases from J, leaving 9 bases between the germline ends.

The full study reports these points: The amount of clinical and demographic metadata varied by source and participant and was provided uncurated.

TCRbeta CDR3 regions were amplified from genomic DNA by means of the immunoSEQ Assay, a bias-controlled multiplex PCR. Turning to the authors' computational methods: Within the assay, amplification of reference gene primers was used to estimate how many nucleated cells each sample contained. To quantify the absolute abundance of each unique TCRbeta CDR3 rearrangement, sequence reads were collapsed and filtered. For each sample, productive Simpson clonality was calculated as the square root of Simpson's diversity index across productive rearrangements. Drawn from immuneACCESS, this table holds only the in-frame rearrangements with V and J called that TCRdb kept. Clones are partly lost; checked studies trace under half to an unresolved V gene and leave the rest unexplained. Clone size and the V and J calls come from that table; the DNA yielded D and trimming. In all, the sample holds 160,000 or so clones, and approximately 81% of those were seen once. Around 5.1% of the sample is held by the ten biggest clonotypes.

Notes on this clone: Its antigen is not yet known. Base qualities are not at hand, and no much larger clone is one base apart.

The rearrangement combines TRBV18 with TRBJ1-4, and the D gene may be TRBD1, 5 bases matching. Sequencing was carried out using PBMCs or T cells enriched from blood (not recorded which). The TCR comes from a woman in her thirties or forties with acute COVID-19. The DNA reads TGTGCCAGCTCACGGTCGGGGGCAACTAATGAAAAACTGTTTTTT. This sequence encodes CASSRSGATNEKLFF.